This TCR beta chain was captured by sequencing in a study of graft-versus-host responses after intestinal transplantation. Regarding the study as a whole: Investigators detected GvH clones in recipient marrow, with some emerging earlier in ileum or blood.

Method: immunoSEQ multiplex PCR; TCRdb's copy keeps in-frame clones and lacks some. This table holds about 7,000 clones, 25% to 40% found once. CFSE-labeled responder cells (200,000) were plated with 200,000 irradiated, violet-dye-labeled stimulator cells. The CDR3 loop spans 15 amino acids. V dropped 1 base and J dropped 2 bases, with 9 bases sitting between them. Germline CDR1 is MNHNY and CDR2 is SVGAGI (reference sequence). The sample was alloreactive CD8+ T cells from a mixed lymphocyte reaction culture, taken before transplantation. Stated subset: CFSE-low proliferating T cells sorted from roughly six-day pre-transplant mixed lymphocyte reaction (GvH or HvG direction). The receptor comes from a human patient who was an organ donor for intestinal transplantation. This rearrangement joins TRBV6-6 to TRBJ1-3; D is ambiguous. Here the CDR3 reads CASSYYPLPGNTIYF. The CDR3 nucleotides are TGTGCCAGCAGTTACTATCCTCTCCCTGGAAACACCATATATTTT.